These 17 T cell receptor beta chains originate from one sample sequenced in a study of blood T cells in healthy people across ages. Alongside a J-beta primer mix, a sample-barcoded 5' primer served in a second PCR lasting about 7 to 12 cycles. TCRdb redid the calling of the 5' RACE reads with MiXCR, one entry per CDR3 protein. Of about 650,000 distinct CDR3 sequences detected, approximately 30% appear once; the ten largest clones hold approximately 15%. Sequencing was performed on blood. Receptors were obtained from a woman older than 75 in good health.

CDR3 coding DNA: TGCGCCAGCAGCTTGGGGGACGGACCCCCAGTTGCCACCTTC. Translation gives CASSLGDGPPVATF. V is TRBV5-1 and J is TRBJ1-2, with D perhaps matching TRBD1 (5 bases). CDR1 is SGHRS and CDR2 is YFSETQ in the germline V gene. Trimming cost V 0 bases and J 13 bases, with 19 bases left between them. The CDR3 has 14 amino acids. The full variable domain, in which reference TRBV5-1 and TRBJ1-2 provide the parts outside the CDR3, is KAGVTQTPRYLIKTRGQQVTLSCSPISGHRSVSWYQQTPGQGLQFLFEYFSETQRNKGNFPGRFSGRQFSNSRSEMNVSTLELGDSALYLCASSLGDGPPVATFGSGTRLTVV.

The chain employs TRBV6-5 and TRBJ2-5; the D gene is possibly TRBD1 (6 bases). The end of the DNA aligns better with TRBJ2-7, so the J call may be wrong. The CDR3 runs to 14 residues. Germline CDR1 and CDR2: MNHEY and SVGAGI. The CDR3 sequence: CASSSDHTGNEQYF. The CDR3 DNA reads TGTGCCAGCAGTTCTGACCACACAGGGAACGAGCAGTACTTC.

In the case of this clonotype: Being one base from a much bigger clone, this may be a read error. The chain is built from TRBV4-3 and TRBJ2-5; D remains unclear. Trimming removed 4 bases at V and 11 bases at J, with 26 bases between. CDR1 is LGHNA, CDR2 YSLEER, per germline. The CDR3 covers 16 residues. The DNA of the CDR3 is TGCGCCAGCAGCCCCTGGGCTAAGGCAGCAGACAATGAGCAGTACTTC. Amino acid sequence: CASSPWAKAADNEQYF.

This chain uses TRBV7-2 with TRBJ2-2, with D perhaps matching TRBD2 (6 bases). CDR1 is SGHTA, CDR2 FQGNSA, per germline. The CDR3 runs 14 residues. Deletions cut 5 bases from V and 1 base from J, with 8 bases between. This CDR3 is CASSRDWNTGELFF. In DNA, the CDR3 is TGTGCCAGCAGCAGGGACTGGAACACCGGGGAGCTGTTTTTT.

V usage is TRBV7-2 and J usage is TRBJ2-3; D gene uncertain. This CDR3 region has 16 residues. Germline V gene data show CDR1 as SGHTA and CDR2 as FQGNSA. The V end lost 7 bases, the J end lost 2 bases, and 19 bases lay between the germline ends. The CDR3 is CASTIRPLAVTDTQYF. In DNA form, the CDR3 reads TGTGCCAGCACCATTCGGCCGCTGGCAGTCACAGATACGCAGTATTTT.

This clonotype appeared many times. The chain combines TRBV7-2 with TRBJ1-2; D might be TRBD1 (5 bases). The CDR3 sequence is 13 residues long. Germline V gene lookup returns CDR1 SGHTA and CDR2 FQGNSA. The germline V and J ends were trimmed by 6 bases and 9 bases, with 17 bases remaining between them. This chain's CDR3 is CASSSTAQGSYTF. The CDR3 DNA reads as TGTGCCAGCAGTTCCACAGCCCAGGGTAGCTACACCTTC.

The chain joins TRBV7-2 to TRBJ2-1; 7 nucleotides line up with TRBD2. With 5 bases clipped from V and 10 bases from J, the junction kept 14 bases outside the gene matches. CDR1 and CDR2 (germline): SGHTA, FQGNSA. There are 15 residues in the CDR3. As DNA, the CDR3 is TGTGCCAGCAGCCCTAGCGGTGGGAGCGGCGGGGAGCAGTTCTTC. The encoded protein is CASSPSGGSGGEQFF.

This clonotype was observed a few times. The chain carries TRBV20-1 and TRBJ2-5; D is unresolved. Trimming removed 5 bases at V and 4 bases at J, with 17 bases between. The CDR3 consists of 14 residues. The germline V gene encodes CDR1 DFQATT and CDR2 SNEGSKA (reference sequence). The CDR3: CSARTFSLVETQYF. The DNA for the CDR3 is TGCAGTGCTCGAACTTTTAGCCTGGTAGAGACCCAGTACTTC.

The table lists this clonotype with many counts. J is TRBJ2-5 and V is TRBV7-2; D is possibly TRBD1 (5 bases). Germline CDR1 is SGHTA and CDR2 is FQGNSA. Trimming took off 5 bases at V and 7 bases at J, with 11 bases between the two ends. This CDR3 comprises 12 residues. CDR3 in amino acids: CASSPTERTQYF. The CDR3 nucleotides are TGTGCCAGCAGCCCGACAGAACGGACCCAGTACTTC.

This clonotype has at least ten counts. The chain couples TRBV4-3 to TRBJ1-2; D possibly corresponds to TRBD1 (5 bases). The CDR3 contains 13 residues. Trimming shortened V by 2 bases and J by 5 bases, and 9 bases separated the two germline ends. Germline CDR1 is LGHNA and CDR2 is YSLEER. This chain's CDR3 is CASSQSGIYGYTF. CDR3 nucleotides: TGCGCCAGCAGCCAATCAGGGATTTATGGCTACACCTTC.

This clonotype came up many times. The chain links TRBV7-9 to TRBJ2-3; D remains unclear. V was clipped by 4 bases and J by 2 bases, with 16 bases between them. CDR3 size: 16 residues. Germline V gene data show CDR1 as SEHNR and CDR2 as FQNEAQ (reference sequence). CDR3 sequence reads: CASSSVGAKNTDTQYF. In nucleotides, the CDR3 is TGTGCCAGCAGCTCCGTAGGAGCCAAAAACACAGATACGCAGTATTTT.

The table lists this clonotype with a few counts. Being one base from a much bigger clone, this may be a read error. The V gene is TRBV5-5, the J gene TRBJ2-1; D not certain. CDR3 length: 14 amino acids. With 1 base removed from V and 10 bases from J, the gap between germline ends came to 15 bases. Germline V CDR1 and CDR2: SGHKS, YYEKEE (reference sequence). The CDR3 region has the DNA TGTGCCAGCAGCTTGACGGCTCATGCCTACGAGCAGTTCTTC. Protein: CASSLTAHAYEQFF.

This clonotype has only a few counts. This sequence may be a read error, since a much larger clone differs from it by one base. The chain employs TRBV7-2 and TRBJ2-1; 10 bases agree with TRBD1. The J call could be wrong; TRBJ2-7 is a better fit for the DNA end. The germline CDR1 and CDR2 sequences are SGHTA and FQGNSA. The CDR3 spans 16 residues. This CDR3 is CASSLAIGTGDNEQYF. Written as DNA, the CDR3 is TGTGCCAGCAGCTTAGCGATCGGGACAGGGGACAATGAGCAGTACTTC.

On this clonotype itself: One junction end disagrees with the germline gene, perhaps due to a read error. The V call is TRBV7-8, the J call TRBJ2-5; 10 bases map to TRBD2. CDR3 length equals 16 residues. CDR1 is SGHVS, CDR2 FQNEAQ, per germline. In DNA form, the CDR3 reads TGTGCCAGCGGCTTACGTAGGACTAGCGGCCAAGAGACCCAGTACTTC. Its protein product is CASGLRRTSGQETQYF.

This clonotype was counted many times. The V gene is TRBV20-1, the J gene TRBJ1-2, with TRBD1 identical over 7 bases. With V trimmed by 2 bases and J by 0 bases, 9 bases remained unmatched. This CDR3 is built from 16 residues. The germline CDR1 and CDR2 sequences are DFQATT and SNEGSKA (reference sequence). The CDR3 DNA follows: TGCAGTGCTAGACCACCCGACAGGGACCCTAACTATGGCTACACCTTC. The encoded protein is CSARPPDRDPNYGYTF.

This clonotype occurred many times. J is TRBJ1-1 and V is TRBV7-2, with D perhaps matching TRBD1 (5 bases). V lost 5 bases and J 8 bases, leaving 15 bases between the germline ends. Per germline, CDR1 SGHTA and CDR2 FQGNSA. This CDR3 contains 13 residues. CDR3: CASSPTHRWEAFF. CDR3 nucleotide sequence: TGTGCCAGCAGCCCAACCCACAGGTGGGAAGCTTTCTTT.

This clonotype was counted ten times or more. The CDR3 DNA sequence: TGTGCCAGCAGTTATGCCTTATTGGGATACGAGCAGTACTTC. Amino acids: CASSYALLGYEQYF. The chain uses TRBV6-2 or TRBV6-3 and TRBJ2-7; D not resolved. From germline, CDR1 is MNHEY and CDR2 SVGEGT. This CDR3 has 14 amino acids. The V end was cut by 3 bases, the J end by 4 bases, with 13 bases between.